The 32 T cell receptor beta chains in this list originate from one sample, sequenced in a study of T cells in Graves' hyperthyroidism and ophthalmopathy. From RNA transcripts, TCR beta CDR3 regions were amplified. The HTBI primer set served for first-round RT-PCR of the TCR CDR3. TCRdb itself ran the multiplex PCR reads through MiXCR, one entry per CDR3 protein. The table includes about 570,000 distinct CDR3 sequences, approximately 15% detected once. The specimen was blood. The source is a woman aged 40-49 years with Graves' hyperthyroidism.

This chain connects TRBV12-3 or TRBV12-4 to TRBJ1-2, with D perhaps TRBD1 (6 bases). Trimming cost V 5 bases and J 4 bases, with 14 bases left between them. The CDR3 runs 14 residues. CDR3 in amino acids: CASSDPGQSYGYTF. CDR3 DNA sequence: TGTGCCAGCAGTGATCCAGGACAGAGCTATGGCTACACCTTC.

Many counts were recorded for this clonotype. This chain connects TRBV13 to TRBJ2-1; 10 nucleotides align to TRBD2. The J segment lost 8 bases and the V segment lost 6 bases, leaving 10 bases of the junction unmatched. Germline CDR1 is PRHDT and CDR2 is FYEKMQ (reference sequence). This CDR3 is built from 15 residues. The CDR3 spells CASRTTGSGRDEQFF. The CDR3 region has the DNA TGTGCCAGCAGAACGACAGGGAGCGGGAGGGATGAGCAGTTCTTC. The full variable domain, completed using reference TRBV13 and TRBJ2-1, is AAGVIQSPRHLIKEKRETATLKCYPIPRHDTVYWYQQGPGQDPQFLISFYEKMQSDKGSIPDRFSAQQFSDYHSELNMSSLELGDSALYFCASRTTGSGRDEQFFGPGTRLTVL.

The gene calls are TRBV6-1 and TRBJ2-7; D is ambiguous. The germline V gene encodes CDR1 MNHNS and CDR2 SASEGT. CDR3 length: 14 amino acids. Trimming stripped 6 bases from V and 0 bases from J, with 12 bases between. CDR3 region: CASRTDGVSYEQYF. The CDR3, as DNA: TGTGCCAGCAGAACGGACGGAGTCTCCTACGAGCAGTACTTC.

This clonotype was recorded many times. The J gene is TRBJ2-7, the V gene TRBV2; the D is unclear. The V and J ends lost 3 bases and 7 bases respectively, with 13 bases between them. This CDR3 has 13 residues. Germline V gene sequence: CDR1 SNHLY, CDR2 FYNNEI. Written as DNA, the CDR3 is TGTGCCAGCAGTGATTCTCGGGTCGGGGAGCAGTACTTC. This translates into CASSDSRVGEQYF.

This clonotype was recorded at least ten times. This chain links TRBV28 with TRBJ2-6; the D gene is possibly TRBD1 (5 bases). The V and J ends lost 4 bases and 0 bases respectively, with 13 bases between them. From germline, CDR1 is MDHEN and CDR2 SYDVKM. The CDR3 runs 17 residues. This CDR3 is CASSSFHDSSGANVLTF. The CDR3 nucleotides are TGTGCCAGCAGTTCCTTTCATGACAGCTCTGGGGCCAACGTCCTGACTTTC.

This chain links TRBV29-1 with TRBJ1-1; D is uncertain. Trimming stripped 0 bases from V and 11 bases from J, with 16 bases between. Looked up from germline, CDR1 is SQVTM and CDR2 is ANQGSEA. This CDR3 has 13 amino acids. CDR3 region: CSVEETEFLGAFF. Here the CDR3 DNA reads TGCAGCGTTGAAGAAACCGAGTTTCTTGGGGCTTTCTTT.

The chain joins TRBV7-6 to TRBJ2-7; D may be TRBD2 (6 bases). V was pared by 1 base and J by 1 base, with 14 bases between. Germline assignment: CDR1 SGHVS and CDR2 FNYEAQ. This CDR3 comprises 16 residues. For the CDR3, the DNA is TGTGCCAGCAGCTTAGAGGAGGGAACGGGATCCTACGAGCAGTACTTC. Its protein product is CASSLEEGTGSYEQYF.

This clonotype appeared many times. This chain connects TRBV12-3 or TRBV12-4 to TRBJ1-1; weak D call: TRBD1 (5 bases). CDR3 length: 14 residues. Trimming stripped 7 bases from V and 5 bases from J, with 17 bases between. In DNA form, the CDR3 reads TGTGCCAGCAACAAAGGCGGGGGAAAGACTGAAGCTTTCTTT. Amino acid sequence: CASNKGGGKTEAFF.

The chain recombines TRBV5-1 with TRBJ1-1; maybe TRBD1 (6 bases). V was pared by 4 bases and J by 5 bases, with 12 bases between. Germline CDR1 SGHRS, CDR2 YFSETQ. The CDR3 sequence is 13 residues long. The CDR3 sequence: CASSASGATEAFF. CDR3 in DNA: TGCGCCAGCAGCGCCTCAGGGGCTACTGAAGCTTTCTTT.

The genes are TRBV9 and TRBJ1-1; D is ambiguous. V lost 4 bases, J lost 1 base, and 8 bases lay in between. CDR3 size: 13 residues. Germline CDR1 SGDLS, CDR2 YYNGEE. This CDR3 is CASSPNGNTEAFF. CDR3 DNA sequence: TGTGCCAGCAGCCCGAATGGGAACACTGAAGCTTTCTTT. Filled out from reference TRBV9 and TRBJ1-1, the complete variable domain reads DSGVTQTPKHLITATGQRVTLRCSPRSGDLSVYWYQQSLDQGLQFLIQYYNGEERAKGNILERFSAQQFPDLHSELNLSSLELGDSALYFCASSPNGNTEAFFGQGTRLTVV.

This clonotype was seen a few times. The V call is TRBV18, the J call TRBJ1-4; no clear D. V was pared by 2 bases and J by 0 bases, with 10 bases between. This CDR3 region has 16 residues. In germline, CDR1 is KGHSH, CDR2 LQKENI. DNA of the CDR3: TGTGCCAGCTCACCAACCGCGGGGACAACTAATGAAAAACTGTTTTTT. Its translation is CASSPTAGTTNEKLFF. Combining the CDR3 with reference TRBV18 and TRBJ1-4 gives the whole variable domain NAGVMQNPRHLVRRRGQEARLRCSPMKGHSHVYWYRQLPEEGLKFMVYLQKENIIDESGMPKERFSAEFPKEGPSILRIQQVVRGDSAAYFCASSPTAGTTNEKLFFGSGTQLSVL.

About this clonotype itself: A much larger clone lies a single base off, so this may be a read error. V is TRBV18 and J is TRBJ2-1; D is undetermined. Germline V CDR1 and CDR2: KGHSH, LQKENI. This CDR3 is built from 15 residues. Here the CDR3 reads CASSPPLQLNNEQSF. CDR3 in DNA: TGTGCCAGCTCACCACCTCTTCAGTTGAACAATGAGCAGTCCTTC.

Many counts were recorded for this clonotype. The gene calls are TRBV29-1 and TRBJ2-7; 9 bases align to TRBD2. This CDR3 is built from 13 residues. CDR1 is SQVTM and CDR2 is ANQGSEA in the germline V gene. Losses at the gene ends were 7 bases for V and 1 base for J; bases not matched to a gene: 5. The CDR3 sequence: CSAVSGSSYEQYF. The CDR3 bases are TGCAGCGCCGTTAGCGGGAGTTCCTACGAGCAGTACTTC.

The gene calls are TRBV10-3 and TRBJ2-5; D not resolved. Deletions cut 2 bases from V and 5 bases from J, with 3 bases between. Germline V lookup: CDR1 ENHRY, CDR2 SYGVKD. The CDR3 loop spans 11 amino acids. CDR3 sequence (DNA): TGTGCCATCAGTGAGACCGAGACCCAGTACTTC. As protein: CAISETETQYF.

A few counts support this clonotype. The chain joins TRBV7-9 to TRBJ2-7, with 11 bases that match TRBD1. Germline V gene sequence: CDR1 SEHNR, CDR2 FQNEAQ (reference sequence). The CDR3 sequence is 18 residues long. Trimming took 4 bases from V and 2 from J; bases not matched to a gene: 13. CDR3 protein: CASSSGTGGIPSPYEQYF. The CDR3 bases are TGTGCCAGCAGCTCGGGGACAGGGGGAATCCCATCTCCCTACGAGCAGTACTTC.

The table lists this clonotype with a few counts. V is TRBV20-1 and J is TRBJ2-2; tentative D call: TRBD2 (7 bases). CDR3 length equals 17 residues. Germline V gene data show CDR1 as DFQATT and CDR2 as SNEGSKA (reference sequence). The V end was cut by 1 base, the J end by 0 bases, with 15 bases between. The CDR3 reads CSARGGGAGTNTGELFF. For the CDR3, the DNA is TGCAGTGCTAGAGGAGGGGGGGCGGGGACGAACACCGGGGAGCTGTTTTTT.

This sequence joins TRBV6-1 and TRBJ2-5, with 9 nucleotides matching TRBD1. In germline, CDR1 is MNHNS, CDR2 SASEGT. V trimming: 6 bases; J trimming: 2 bases; junction bases outside the gene matches: 7. This CDR3 is built from 15 residues. As DNA, the CDR3 is TGTGCCAGCAGCAGGGACAGGGTCGAGCAAGAGACCCAGTACTTC. Translating it yields CASSRDRVEQETQYF.

This clonotype has a count of ten or more. V and J are TRBV12-3 or TRBV12-4 and TRBJ2-3, with D tentatively TRBD1 (6 bases). The ends were cut back, 2 bases at V and 1 base at J, with 10 bases in the middle. This CDR3 spans 15 amino acids. The CDR3 region is CASSLWAGGTDTQYF. Here the CDR3 DNA reads TGTGCCAGCAGTTTATGGGCAGGGGGCACAGATACGCAGTATTTT.

In its sample, this clonotype was seen many times. The chain joins TRBV20-1 to TRBJ2-3; 8 nucleotides line up with TRBD1. From germline, CDR1 is DFQATT and CDR2 SNEGSKA (reference sequence). Trimming cost V 0 bases and J 0 bases; bases outside gene matches: 5. CDR3 size: 16 residues. The CDR3 sequence: CSARDETGVSTDTQYF. Here the CDR3 DNA reads TGCAGTGCTAGAGACGAGACAGGGGTCAGCACAGATACGCAGTATTTT.

This clonotype was observed at least ten times. The V gene is TRBV3-1, the J gene TRBJ2-7, with D possibly matching TRBD2 (6 bases). Per germline, CDR1 LGHDT and CDR2 YNNKEL (reference sequence). V lost 8 bases, J lost 4 bases, and 9 bases lay in between. This CDR3 region has 11 residues. CDR3 sequence reads: CASGGIYEQYF. The CDR3 DNA reads as TGTGCCAGCGGGGGGATTTACGAGCAGTACTTC.

This clonotype has a count of ten or more. V and J are TRBV30 and TRBJ2-7, with D tentatively TRBD2 (5 bases). Germline CDR1 GTSNPN, CDR2 SVGIG (reference sequence). Trimming removed 1 base from V and 2 bases from J, with 12 bases in between. This CDR3 is built from 14 residues. The CDR3 nucleotides read TGTGCCTGGAGTGACCGGACTGATCCCTACGAGCAGTACTTC. Residues: CAWSDRTDPYEQYF. The variable domain in full, completed from reference TRBV30 and TRBJ2-7, reads SQTIHQWPATLVQPVGSPLSLECTVEGTSNPNLYWYRQAAGRGLQLLFYSVGIGQISSEVPQNLSASRPQDRQFILSSKKLLLSDSGFYLCAWSDRTDPYEQYFGPGTRLTVT.

In this sample, this clonotype turned up many times. The chain couples TRBV5-1 to TRBJ2-3; the match to TRBD1 covers 7 bases. Looked up from germline, CDR1 is SGHRS and CDR2 is YFSETQ. The CDR3 consists of 16 residues. V shed 3 bases, J shed 1 base, and the junction held 8 bases outside the gene matches. CDR3 sequence reads: CASSYRGDDRTDTQYF. The CDR3 bases are TGCGCCAGCAGCTACAGGGGTGACGACCGCACAGATACGCAGTATTTT.

This clonotype has just a few counts. The rearrangement joins TRBV6-1 to TRBJ1-5, with unresolved D. Looked up from germline, CDR1 is MNHNS and CDR2 is SASEGT. The CDR3 loop spans 16 amino acids. V lost 3 bases, J lost 0 bases, and 12 bases lay in between. The CDR3 here is CASSEATWYSNQPQHF. The CDR3 coding sequence is TGTGCCAGCAGTGAGGCTACGTGGTATAGCAATCAGCCCCAGCATTTT.

This clonotype was observed a handful of times. The chain employs TRBV19 and TRBJ2-2, with TRBD1 as a possible D gene (5 bases). V was shortened by 7 bases and J by 0 bases, with 9 bases between the two germline ends. Germline values: CDR1 LNHDA, CDR2 SQIVND (reference sequence). CDR3 length: 14 amino acids. The DNA of the CDR3 is TGTGCCAGTACGAGACAGTCGAACACCGGGGAGCTGTTTTTT. Amino acids: CASTRQSNTGELFF.

V usage is TRBV2 and J usage is TRBJ2-7, with 8 nucleotides matching TRBD2. The germline gives CDR1 SNHLY, CDR2 FYNNEI. Losses at the gene ends were 3 bases for V and 2 bases for J; bases not matched to a gene: 3. CDR3 length equals 14 residues. The CDR3 is CASSEAGGAYEQYF. Written as DNA, the CDR3 is TGTGCCAGCAGTGAGGCGGGGGGCGCCTACGAGCAGTACTTC. The entire variable domain, with the rest obtained from reference TRBV2 and TRBJ2-7, is as follows: EPEVTQTPSHQVTQMGQEVILRCVPISNHLYFYWYRQILGQKVEFLVSFYNNEISEKSEIFDDQFSVERPDGSNFTLKIRSTKLEDSAMYFCASSEAGGAYEQYFGPGTRLTVT.

This clonotype was detected ten times or more. V usage is TRBV7-2 and J usage is TRBJ1-2, with D possibly being TRBD1 (6 bases). The CDR3 contains 13 residues. The V gene's germline CDR1 is SGHTA and CDR2 FQGNSA. Trimming took off 5 bases at V and 8 bases at J, with 15 bases between the two ends. The CDR3 is CASSPSRGGGYTF. The CDR3 nucleotides are TGTGCCAGCAGCCCCAGCAGGGGAGGAGGCTACACCTTC.

This clonotype was recorded a few times. This chain joins TRBV16 and TRBJ1-5; D gene ambiguous. Between the trimmed V and J ends, which lost 2 bases and 5 bases, there was a span of 4 bases. The CDR3 is 12 residues long. Germline V CDR1 and CDR2: KGHSY, FQNENV. CDR3 bases: TGTGCCAGCAGCCAAACAGATCAGCCCCAGCATTTT. The encoded protein is CASSQTDQPQHF.

This clonotype was counted between two and nine times. The V and J genes are TRBV14 and TRBJ1-1, with 9 bases identical to TRBD1. The length of the CDR3 is 15 residues. V shed 1 base, J shed 5 bases, and the junction held 5 bases outside the gene matches. Germline CDR1 and CDR2: SGHDN and FVKESK. CDR3 DNA sequence: TGTGCCAGCAGCCAAGTCGGGACAGGGTATACTGAAGCTTTCTTT. Translation: CASSQVGTGYTEAFF.

This clonotype has ten or more counts. The J gene is TRBJ2-3, the V gene TRBV7-2; tentatively, D is TRBD1 (5 bases). The CDR3 is made up of 17 amino acids. From germline, CDR1 is SGHTA and CDR2 FQGNSA. The V end was cut by 0 bases, the J end by 3 bases, with 16 bases between. The DNA for the CDR3 is TGTGCCAGCAGCTTAGCCTTTGGGGCAGAAGGGACAGATACGCAGTATTTT. This sequence encodes CASSLAFGAEGTDTQYF.

The genes are TRBV29-1 and TRBJ1-1; D gene unclear. The CDR3 is 12 amino acids. V dropped 4 bases and J dropped 0 bases, with 6 bases sitting between them. From germline, CDR1 is SQVTM and CDR2 ANQGSEA. As DNA, the CDR3 is TGCAGCGTTGGTAATATGAACACTGAAGCTTTCTTT. Protein: CSVGNMNTEAFF.

This clonotype has a handful of counts. The rearrangement uses TRBV10-3 and TRBJ2-1; D could derive from TRBD1 or TRBD2 (5 bases each). The CDR3 has 15 residues. V was trimmed by 3 bases and J by 8 bases, leaving 17 bases between them. Germline V gene lookup returns CDR1 ENHRY and CDR2 SYGVKD. The CDR3 here is CAISEKGTERDEQFF. DNA for the CDR3: TGTGCCATCAGTGAAAAGGGGACGGAGAGGGATGAGCAGTTCTTC.

This clonotype was recorded at least ten times. V is TRBV20-1 and J is TRBJ2-3, with 12 bases identical to TRBD2. The V and J ends lost 5 bases and 1 base, in that order; junction bases with no gene match: 4. Per the germline V gene, CDR1 is DFQATT and CDR2 is SNEGSKA (reference sequence). This CDR3 has 15 residues. The DNA of the CDR3 is TGCAGTGCTGTCCTAGCGGGAGGGGGCACAGATACGCAGTATTTT. It is translated as CSAVLAGGGTDTQYF.